The TCR beta chain under discussion was sequenced for a study of blood T cell repertoires in COVID-19. Trimming left V 3 bases short and J 0 bases short, with 8 bases between. Per the germline V gene, CDR1 is SGHTA and CDR2 is FQGNSA. This CDR3 region has 14 residues. How the authors handled the data: Reference gene primers were amplified, and this amplification served to estimate nucleated cell counts. Clones were sequenced by immunoSEQ multiplex PCR, and TCRdb holds only the in-frame ones, with some missing. V, J and clone size are those of that table, while D and trimming were read from the DNA. Of about 5,000 clones in the sample, about 87% were seen once. Seattle's cohort entered during active infection and was followed longitudinally.

The V gene is TRBV7-2, the J gene TRBJ1-2; maybe TRBD1 (6 bases). What was sequenced was peripheral blood. The receptor's source is a man in his 70s with COVID-19, enrolled during active disease. Here the CDR3 reads CASSLTGANYGYTF. In DNA, the CDR3 is TGTGCCAGCAGCTTGACAGGAGCTAACTATGGCTACACCTTC.